Given below is one TCR beta chain in context. The sample originates from a study of blood T cell repertoires in COVID-19. Looking at the study overall: Italy, Spain and the United States were the sources of the convalescent and acute COVID-19 samples.

Trimming removed 5 bases from V and 5 bases from J, with 12 bases in between. The CDR3 consists of 13 residues. Profiling relied on immunoSEQ multiplex PCR, and the TCRdb table lists in-frame clones only, not all of them. Of 70,000 to 85,000 clones listed, 88% are singletons. Sequences were obtained from peripheral blood. The chain uses TRBV12-3 or TRBV12-4 and TRBJ2-5, with TRBD2 as a possible D gene (6 bases). The TCR originated in an older man with active or convalescent COVID-19. The CDR3 spells CASSSGRRETQYF. The CDR3 DNA follows: TGTGCCAGCAGTAGCGGGCGCAGGGAGACCCAGTACTTC.